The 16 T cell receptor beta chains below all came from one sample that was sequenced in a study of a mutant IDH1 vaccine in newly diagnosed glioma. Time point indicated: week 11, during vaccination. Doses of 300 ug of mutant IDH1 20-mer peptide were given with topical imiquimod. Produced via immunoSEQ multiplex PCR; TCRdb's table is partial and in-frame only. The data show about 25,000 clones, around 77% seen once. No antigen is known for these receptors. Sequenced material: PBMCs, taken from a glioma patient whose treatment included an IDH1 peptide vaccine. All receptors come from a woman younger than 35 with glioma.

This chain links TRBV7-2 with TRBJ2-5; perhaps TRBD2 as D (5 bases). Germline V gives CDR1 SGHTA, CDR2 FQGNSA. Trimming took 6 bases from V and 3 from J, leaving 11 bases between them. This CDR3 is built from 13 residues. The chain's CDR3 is CASRLPGEETQYF. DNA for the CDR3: TGTGCCAGCAGACTCCCCGGGGAAGAGACCCAGTACTTC.

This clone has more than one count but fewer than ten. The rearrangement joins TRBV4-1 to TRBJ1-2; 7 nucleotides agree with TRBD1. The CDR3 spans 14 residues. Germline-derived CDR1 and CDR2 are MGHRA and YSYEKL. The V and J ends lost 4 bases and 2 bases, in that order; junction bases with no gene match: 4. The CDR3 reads CASSRMTGNYGYTF. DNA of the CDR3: TGCGCCAGCAGCCGGATGACAGGGAACTATGGCTACACCTTC.

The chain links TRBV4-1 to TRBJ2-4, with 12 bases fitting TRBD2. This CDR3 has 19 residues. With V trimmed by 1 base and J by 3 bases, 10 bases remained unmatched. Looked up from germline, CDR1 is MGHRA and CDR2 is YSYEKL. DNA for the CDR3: TGCGCCAGCAGCCAAGGACCTAGCGGGAGGGCCGGTGGCAAAAACATTCAGTACTTC. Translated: CASSQGPSGRAGGKNIQYF.

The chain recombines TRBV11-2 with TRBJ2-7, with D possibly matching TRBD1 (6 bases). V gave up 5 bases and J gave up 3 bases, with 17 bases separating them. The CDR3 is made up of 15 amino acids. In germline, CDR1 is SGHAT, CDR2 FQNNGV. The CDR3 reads CASSLGPRTDYEQYF. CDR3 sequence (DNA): TGTGCCAGCAGCCTCGGTCCCAGGACAGACTACGAGCAGTACTTC.

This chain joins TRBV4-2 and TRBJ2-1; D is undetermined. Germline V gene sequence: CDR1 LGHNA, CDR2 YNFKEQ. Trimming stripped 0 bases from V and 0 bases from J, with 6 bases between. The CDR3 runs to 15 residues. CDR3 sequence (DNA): TGTGCCAGCAGCCAAGATCCGGGCTCCTACAATGAGCAGTTCTTC. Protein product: CASSQDPGSYNEQFF.

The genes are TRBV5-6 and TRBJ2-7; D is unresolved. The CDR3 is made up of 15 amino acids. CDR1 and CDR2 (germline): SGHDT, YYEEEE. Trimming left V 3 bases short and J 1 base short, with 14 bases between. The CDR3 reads CASSSERRLSYEQYF. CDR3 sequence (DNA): TGTGCCAGCAGCTCCGAAAGACGGTTATCCTACGAGCAGTACTTC. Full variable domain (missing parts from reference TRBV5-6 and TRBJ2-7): DAGVTQSPTHLIKTRGQQVTLRCSPKSGHDTVSWYQQALGQGPQFIFQYYEEEERQRGNFPDRFSGHQFPNYSSELNVNALLLGDSALYLCASSSERRLSYEQYFGPGTRLTVT.

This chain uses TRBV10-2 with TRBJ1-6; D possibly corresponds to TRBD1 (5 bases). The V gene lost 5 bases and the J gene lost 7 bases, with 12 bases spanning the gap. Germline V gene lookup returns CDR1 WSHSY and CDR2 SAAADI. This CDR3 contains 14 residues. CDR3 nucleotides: TGCGCCAGCAGTCCGGGCAGGGCAAATTCACCCCTCCACTTT. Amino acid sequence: CASSPGRANSPLHF.

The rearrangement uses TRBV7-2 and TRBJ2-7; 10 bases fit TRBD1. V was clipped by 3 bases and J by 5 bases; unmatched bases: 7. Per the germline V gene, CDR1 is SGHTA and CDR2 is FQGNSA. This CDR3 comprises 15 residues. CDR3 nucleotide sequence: TGTGCCAGCAGCTTGATCCGGGACAGGGGCCACGAGCAGTACTTC. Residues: CASSLIRDRGHEQYF.

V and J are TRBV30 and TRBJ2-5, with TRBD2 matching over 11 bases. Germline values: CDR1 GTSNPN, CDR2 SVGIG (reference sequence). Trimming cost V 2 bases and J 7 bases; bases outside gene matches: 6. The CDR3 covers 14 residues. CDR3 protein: CAWSILAGDRTQYF. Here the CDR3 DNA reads TGTGCCTGGAGTATACTAGCGGGGGACCGGACCCAGTACTTC.

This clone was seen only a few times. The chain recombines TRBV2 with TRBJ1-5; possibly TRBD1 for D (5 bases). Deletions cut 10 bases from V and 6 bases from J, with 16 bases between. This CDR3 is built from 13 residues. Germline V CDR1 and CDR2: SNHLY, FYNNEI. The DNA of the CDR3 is TGTGCCACCGAAAAGGGGATGGGTCAGCCCCAGCATTTT. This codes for CATEKGMGQPQHF.

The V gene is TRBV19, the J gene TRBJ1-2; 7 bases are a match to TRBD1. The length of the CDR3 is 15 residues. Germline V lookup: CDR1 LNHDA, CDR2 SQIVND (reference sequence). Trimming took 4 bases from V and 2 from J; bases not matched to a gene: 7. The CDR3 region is CASSRNTGDNYGYTF. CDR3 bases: TGTGCCAGTAGTAGAAATACAGGGGACAACTATGGCTACACCTTC.

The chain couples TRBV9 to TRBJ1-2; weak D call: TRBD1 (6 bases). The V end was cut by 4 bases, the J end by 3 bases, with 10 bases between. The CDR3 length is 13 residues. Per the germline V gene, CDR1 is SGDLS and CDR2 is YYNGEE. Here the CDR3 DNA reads TGTGCCAGCAGCTCCCGGACAGACTATGGCTACACCTTC. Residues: CASSSRTDYGYTF.

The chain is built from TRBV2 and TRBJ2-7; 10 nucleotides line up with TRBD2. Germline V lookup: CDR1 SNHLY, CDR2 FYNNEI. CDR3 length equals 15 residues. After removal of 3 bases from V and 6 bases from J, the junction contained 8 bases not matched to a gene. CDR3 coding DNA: TGTGCCAGCAGTGACTCTAGCGGGAGCCCTCTCGAGCAGTACTTC. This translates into CASSDSSGSPLEQYF.

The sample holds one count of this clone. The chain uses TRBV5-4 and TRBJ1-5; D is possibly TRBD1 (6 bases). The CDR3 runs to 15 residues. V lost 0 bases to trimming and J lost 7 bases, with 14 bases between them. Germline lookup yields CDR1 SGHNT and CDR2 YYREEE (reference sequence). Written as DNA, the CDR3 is TGTGCCAGCAGCTTGGACAGGGCACAGGGACAGCCCCAGCATTTT. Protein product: CASSLDRAQGQPQHF.

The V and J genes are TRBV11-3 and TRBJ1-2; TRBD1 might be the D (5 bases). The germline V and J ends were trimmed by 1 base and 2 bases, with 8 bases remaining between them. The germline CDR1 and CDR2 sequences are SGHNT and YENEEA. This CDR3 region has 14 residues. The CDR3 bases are TGTGCCAGCAGCTTAGGGGAGGGGAACTATGGCTACACCTTC. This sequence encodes CASSLGEGNYGYTF.

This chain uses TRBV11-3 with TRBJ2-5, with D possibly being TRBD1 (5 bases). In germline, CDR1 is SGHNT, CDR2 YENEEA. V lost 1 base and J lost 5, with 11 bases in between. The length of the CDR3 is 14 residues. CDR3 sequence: CASSLGQFGETQYF. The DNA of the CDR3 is TGTGCCAGCAGCTTAGGACAGTTTGGGGAGACCCAGTACTTC.